This T cell receptor (beta chain) was identified in a study of blood T cell repertoires in COVID-19. The germline V and J ends were trimmed by 4 bases and 3 bases, with 10 bases remaining between them. The CDR3 runs 13 residues. Germline V CDR1 and CDR2: MNHEY, SMNVEV (reference sequence). Profiling relied on immunoSEQ multiplex PCR, and the TCRdb table lists in-frame clones only, not all of them. The sample has 360,000 or so clones, roughly nine tenths seen once. The clonotype originates from a woman younger than 45 who had recovered from COVID-19. The sequenced material came from PBMCs or T cells enriched from blood (not recorded which). The V and J genes are TRBV27 and TRBJ2-7; D might be TRBD1 (5 bases). CDR3 sequence (DNA): TGTGCCAGCAGTTGGACCCAGGGCTACGAGCAGTACTTC. Translation: CASSWTQGYEQYF.